This is a list of T cell receptor beta chains from one sample in a study of shared clonotypes between healthy human individuals. This table comes from immunoSEQ multiplex PCR, and its TCRdb copy is limited to in-frame clones, with some not included. In the table there are about 2.1 million clones, roughly 93% of which are singletons. Sequencing input: naive CD8+ T cells from PBMCs. These receptors originate from a man between 18 and 29 years old in good health. Some clones in this sample may be carry-over from other donors' samples. Each CDR3 is given with its conserved first and last residue. Fields, in order: V gene, clone size, J gene, D gene, CDR3 protein, CDR3 DNA. A D gene is named only where the DNA matches it firmly. Size tells how often a clone was seen (once, few, many) or the class of an expanded clone, and some rows leave it out.

TRBV9	NA	TRBJ2-1	NA	CASSPSPNEQFF	TGTGCCAGCAGCCCCTCCCCCAATGAGCAGTTCTTC
TRBV9	NA	TRBJ1-4	NA	CASSVSGAGASEKLFF	TGTGCCAGCAGCGTATCCGGGGCGGGGGCGAGTGAAAAACTGTTTTTT
TRBV4-3	NA	TRBJ2-5	TRBD2	CASSQDGGSPQQTQYF	TGCGCCAGCAGCCAAGATGGCGGGAGTCCCCAACAGACCCAGTACTTC
TRBV7-2	NA	TRBJ2-2	TRBD2	CASRPREGLRELFF	TGTGCCAGCAGACCGCGGGAGGGCCTCAGGGAGCTGTTTTTT
TRBV18	NA	TRBJ2-3	TRBD1	CASSPRDRGRNTDTQYF	TGTGCCAGCTCACCCCGGGACAGGGGGCGAAACACAGATACGCAGTATTTT
TRBV11-2	NA	TRBJ1-2	NA	CASSPGARHTNYGYTF	TGTGCCAGCAGCCCCGGGGCCCGGCATACTAACTATGGCTACACCTTC
TRBV27	NA	TRBJ1-1	NA	CASSLGLNTEAFF	TGTGCCAGCAGTCTAGGGCTGAACACTGAAGCTTTCTTT
TRBV7-8	NA	TRBJ2-4	NA	CASSLGFGGGNVQYF	TGTGCCAGCAGCTTAGGGTTTGGAGGGGGCAACGTTCAGTACTTC
TRBV7-8	NA	TRBJ2-5	TRBD1	CASSMDRGRFRGTQYF	TGTGCCAGCAGCATGGACAGGGGACGCTTTAGGGGGACCCAGTACTTC
TRBV11-2	once	TRBJ2-7	TRBD1	CASSTFRTGRYEQYF	TGTGCCAGCAGCACTTTCCGGACAGGGCGCTACGAGCAGTACTTC
TRBV29-1	NA	TRBJ2-1	NA	CSVGQKYGTLGPHEQFF	TGCAGCGTTGGCCAGAAGTATGGGACCCTGGGCCCTCATGAGCAGTTCTTC
TRBV9	NA	TRBJ2-1	TRBD2	CASSVASGRAYEQFF	TGTGCCAGCAGCGTGGCTAGCGGGAGGGCCTATGAGCAGTTCTTC
TRBV19	NA	TRBJ2-3	NA	CASSLRSSPTDTQYF	TGTGCCAGTAGTCTCCGGTCTAGCCCGACAGATACGCAGTATTTT
TRBV19	few	TRBJ2-2	NA	CASSIGGTGELFF	TGTGCCAGTAGTATAGGCGGCACCGGGGAGCTGTTTTTT
TRBV15	few	TRBJ2-7	TRBD1	CATSRGTGSSYEQYF	TGTGCCACCAGCAGAGGGACAGGGAGCTCCTACGAGCAGTACTTC
TRBV27	NA	TRBJ2-7	NA	CASSPTRGSYEQYF	TGTGCCAGCAGTCCGACTAGGGGTTCCTACGAGCAGTACTTC
TRBV11-2	NA	TRBJ2-7	NA	CASSPNPPGPYEQYF	TGTGCCAGCAGCCCTAACCCTCCGGGACCCTACGAGCAGTACTTC
TRBV4-1	NA	TRBJ2-2	NA	CASSQTGYTGELFF	TGCGCCAGCAGCCAAACAGGGTACACCGGGGAGCTGTTTTTT
TRBV4-1	NA	TRBJ2-1	NA	CASSQTTGGEQFF	TGCGCCAGCAGCCAAACCACTGGTGGTGAGCAGTTCTTC
TRBV6-5	NA	TRBJ1-2	NA	CASSPRVRYGYTF	TGTGCCAGCAGTCCCAGGGTTCGCTATGGCTACACCTTC
TRBV10-3	NA	TRBJ2-1	TRBD2	CAISETGLAGEQFF	TGTGCCATCAGTGAGACGGGACTAGCGGGAGAGCAGTTCTTC
TRBV11-2	once	TRBJ1-1	TRBD1	CASSLPGGANTEAFF	TGTGCCAGCAGCCTACCAGGGGGCGCGAACACTGAAGCTTTCTTT
TRBV27	NA	TRBJ2-1	NA	CASSLAVGLGNEQFF	TGTGCCAGCAGTTTAGCGGTTGGGCTCGGCAATGAGCAGTTCTTC
TRBV19	NA	TRBJ2-1	NA	CASSIGSYYNEQFF	TGTGCCAGTAGTATTGGTAGCTACTACAATGAGCAGTTCTTC
TRBV10-3	NA	TRBJ1-5	NA	CAISESGALGQPQHF	TGTGCCATCAGTGAATCGGGGGCGCTGGGTCAGCCCCAGCATTTT
TRBV10-3	NA	TRBJ2-7	NA	CAISESPRTAEQYF	TGTGCCATCAGTGAGTCTCCTAGGACCGCCGAGCAGTACTTC
TRBV7-8	NA	TRBJ2-1	NA	CASSLGGLGLSYNEQFF	TGTGCCAGCAGCTTAGGCGGGCTGGGTCTCTCCTACAATGAGCAGTTCTTC
TRBV27	NA	TRBJ2-7	TRBD1	CASSLTGSHEQYF	TGTGCCAGCAGCCTGACAGGGTCCCACGAGCAGTACTTC
TRBV19	NA	TRBJ1-1	TRBD1	CASSYRGGTEAFF	TGTGCCAGTAGTTACAGGGGAGGCACTGAAGCTTTCTTT
TRBV19	NA	TRBJ1-1	TRBD1	CASSTQDRGNTEAFF	TGTGCCAGTAGTACCCAAGACAGGGGGAACACTGAAGCTTTCTTT
TRBV7-3	NA	TRBJ2-3	NA	CASSLSGYRSATDTQYF	TGTGCCAGCAGCTTAAGTGGCTACAGAAGTGCAACAGATACGCAGTATTTT
TRBV4-1	NA	TRBJ2-7	TRBD1	CASSRRQGIEQYF	TGCGCCAGCAGCCGCCGACAGGGCATCGAGCAGTACTTC
TRBV6-5	NA	TRBJ1-5	NA	CASSYSDRYQPQHF	TGTGCCAGCAGTTACTCAGACAGATACCAGCCCCAGCATTTT
TRBV28	once	TRBJ2-5	TRBD2	CASSYPGLAGIQETQYF	TGTGCCAGCAGTTACCCGGGGCTAGCGGGTATCCAAGAGACCCAGTACTTC
TRBV7-9	NA	TRBJ1-4	NA	CASSSLRDGRNEKLFF	TGTGCCAGCAGTTCCCTTAGGGACGGGCGGAATGAAAAACTGTTTTTT
TRBV19	NA	TRBJ1-5	NA	CASSILGNQPQHF	TGTGCCAGTAGTATTCTGGGCAATCAGCCCCAGCATTTT
TRBV9	NA	TRBJ2-3	TRBD2	CASSDGTSGRTDTQYF	TGTGCCAGCAGCGACGGGACTAGCGGGAGGACAGATACGCAGTATTTT
TRBV15	NA	TRBJ1-4	NA	CATSGDGQSNEKLFF	TGTGCCACCAGCGGGGATGGACAGTCTAATGAAAAACTGTTTTTT
TRBV4-3	once	TRBJ2-7	TRBD2	CASSQGPGLAGYEQYF	TGCGCCAGCAGCCAAGGTCCGGGACTAGCGGGCTACGAGCAGTACTTC
TRBV4-1	NA	TRBJ2-7	TRBD2	CASSQDELAGTYEQYF	TGCGCCAGCAGCCAAGATGAGTTAGCGGGGACCTACGAGCAGTACTTC
TRBV7-7	NA	TRBJ2-7	NA	CAGSGFPYEQYF	TGTGCCGGCTCCGGGTTCCCCTACGAGCAGTACTTC
TRBV20-1	NA	TRBJ2-7	NA	CSARDGYEQYF	TGCAGTGCTAGAGATGGGTACGAGCAGTACTTC
TRBV30	NA	TRBJ2-1	TRBD1	CAWETGTSYNEQFF	TGTGCCTGGGAGACAGGGACCTCCTACAATGAGCAGTTCTTC
TRBV4-1	NA	TRBJ2-7	NA	CASSQSVPADHYEQYF	TGCGCCAGCAGCCAAAGTGTGCCCGCGGACCACTACGAGCAGTACTTC
TRBV29-1	NA	TRBJ2-2	NA	CSVLFPNSGELFF	TGCAGCGTCTTATTTCCGAACTCCGGGGAGCTGTTTTTT
TRBV7-6	NA	TRBJ1-5	NA	CASSPGVGPWDNQPQHF	TGTGCCAGCAGCCCGGGGGTGGGGCCCTGGGACAATCAGCCCCAGCATTTT
TRBV28	NA	TRBJ2-7	NA	CASSSSVVEQYF	TGTGCCAGCAGTTCGTCGGTGGTCGAGCAGTACTTC
TRBV9	once	TRBJ2-1	TRBD2	CASSPPSGSGYNEQFF	TGTGCCAGCAGCCCACCTAGCGGGAGTGGCTACAATGAGCAGTTCTTC
TRBV27	once	TRBJ2-1	NA	CASRQTLAYNEQFF	TGTGCCAGCAGGCAAACCCTAGCTTACAATGAGCAGTTCTTC
TRBV6-5	NA	TRBJ2-3	TRBD2	CASSFQLAPSTDTQYF	TGTGCCAGCAGTTTCCAACTAGCGCCTAGCACAGATACGCAGTATTTT
TRBV7-3	NA	TRBJ2-7	NA	CASSPDAEPHEQYF	TGTGCCAGCAGCCCAGATGCGGAGCCCCACGAGCAGTACTTC
TRBV5-1	once	TRBJ2-5	TRBD2	CASIPGLAGTRGTQYF	TGCGCCAGCATCCCGGGACTAGCGGGGACCCGGGGGACCCAGTACTTC
TRBV27	NA	TRBJ2-7	NA	CASSLIGGGGYEQYF	TGTGCCAGCAGTTTAATAGGCGGGGGCGGCTACGAGCAGTACTTC
TRBV9	NA	TRBJ2-7	NA	CASSVAGTSKNEQYF	TGTGCCAGCAGCGTAGCGGGGACCTCCAAAAACGAGCAGTACTTC
TRBV7-9	NA	TRBJ2-1	TRBD1	CASSSTGEKFF	TGTGCCAGCAGCTCAACAGGGGAGAAGTTCTTC
TRBV6-5	NA	TRBJ2-7	NA	CASSYLLEGVSYEQYF	TGTGCCAGCAGTTACCTTTTGGAGGGAGTTTCCTACGAGCAGTACTTC
TRBV2	NA	TRBJ1-1	NA	CASSEALGGTEAFF	TGTGCCAGCAGTGAAGCCCTGGGGGGCACTGAAGCTTTCTTT